This T cell receptor beta chain was retrieved from a study of PD-1 blockade in classical Hodgkin lymphoma. The CDR3 is made up of 15 amino acids. Deletions cut 1 base from V and 7 bases from J, with 14 bases between. Germline V CDR1 and CDR2: SGHVS, FNYEAQ. Details on this clone: Its cognate antigen is unknown.

Autologous stem cell transplantation was followed by relapse in every patient, and brentuximab vedotin exposure varied. CD8+ T cells were isolated from thawed PBMCs by magnetic negative selection. General observations from the study: Newly diagnosed patients were reported to start with lower TCR diversity than healthy donors. Only CD4+ TCR diversity, not CD8+, had risen significantly by C4D1. Underlying causes for the observed repertoire differences were not defined, possibly disease activity or prior therapy.

Clones were sequenced by immunoSEQ multiplex PCR, and TCRdb holds only the in-frame ones, with some missing. The table lists approximately 2,800 clones, 71% of them singletons. The clonotype comes from a human donor with classical Hodgkin lymphoma. Sequenced material: CD8+ T cells from blood, taken at baseline. The chain has TRBV7-6 and TRBJ1-5; D is unclear. In DNA, the CDR3 is TGTGCCAGCAGCTTAGGAAAGGGTAGGAGACAGCCCCAGCATTTT. Its translation is CASSLGKGRRQPQHF.